This entry is about one T cell receptor (beta chain). Its specificity is not known. The sample is drawn from a study of vaccination effects on CD4 cells after COVID-19. Before sequencing took place, the ViraFEST assay used viral peptide pools to expand antigen-specific CD4+ T cells. Following an approximately 9-day culture, CD4+ T cells were purified. Two doses of BNT162b2 or mRNA-1273 vaccine were administered to participants. Vaccine recipients had no previous SARS-CoV-2 infection; their nucleocapsid antibodies were negative. The protocol was immunoSEQ multiplex PCR, while the TCRdb copy is restricted to in-frame clones and leaves out a portion. The table lists just under 30,000 clones, roughly 71% of them singletons. This CDR3 contains 18 residues. Germline CDR1 reads SGDLS; CDR2 reads YYNGEE. Between the trimmed V and J ends, which lost 7 bases and 4 bases, there was a span of 29 bases.

The chain recombines TRBV9 with TRBJ2-5, with D tentatively TRBD1 or TRBD2 (7 bases each). The clonotype originates from a human donor who received a COVID-19 vaccine. Material: CD4+ T cells from PBMCs cultured with HCoV-OC43 spike peptides, obtained after COVID-19 vaccination. Noted subset: HCoV-OC43 spike overlapping peptide pool stimulation. The DNA for the CDR3 is TGTGCCAGCGGGCCCGGTTGGGAGGGACAGCCTCACCGAGAGACCCAGTACTTC. It encodes CASGPGWEGQPHRETQYF.